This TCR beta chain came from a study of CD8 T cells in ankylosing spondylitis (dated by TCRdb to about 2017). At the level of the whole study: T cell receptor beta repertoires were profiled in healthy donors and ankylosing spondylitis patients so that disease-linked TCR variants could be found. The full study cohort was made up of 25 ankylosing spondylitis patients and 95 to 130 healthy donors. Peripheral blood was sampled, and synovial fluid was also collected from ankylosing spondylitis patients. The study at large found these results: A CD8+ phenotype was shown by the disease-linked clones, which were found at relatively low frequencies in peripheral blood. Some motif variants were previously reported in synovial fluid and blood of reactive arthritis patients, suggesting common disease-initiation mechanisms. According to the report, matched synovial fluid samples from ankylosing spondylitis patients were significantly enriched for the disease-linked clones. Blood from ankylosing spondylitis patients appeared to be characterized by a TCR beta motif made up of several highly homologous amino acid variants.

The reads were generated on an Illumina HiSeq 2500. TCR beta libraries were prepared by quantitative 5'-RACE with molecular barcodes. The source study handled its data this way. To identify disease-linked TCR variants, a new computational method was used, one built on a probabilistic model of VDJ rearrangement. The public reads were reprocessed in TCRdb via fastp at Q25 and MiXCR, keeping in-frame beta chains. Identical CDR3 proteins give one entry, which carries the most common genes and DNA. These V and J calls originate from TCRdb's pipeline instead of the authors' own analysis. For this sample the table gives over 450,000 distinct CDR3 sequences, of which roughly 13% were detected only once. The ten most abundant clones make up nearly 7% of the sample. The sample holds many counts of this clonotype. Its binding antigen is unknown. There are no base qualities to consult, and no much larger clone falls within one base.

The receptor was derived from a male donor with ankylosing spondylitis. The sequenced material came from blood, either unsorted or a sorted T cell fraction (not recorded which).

The DNA reads as follows: TGTGCCAGCACCTCTAGCTGGAACACCGGGGAGCTGTTTTTT. The encoded protein is CASTSSWNTGELFF. In this chain, TRBV12-3 or TRBV12-4 is recombined with TRBJ2-2; TRBD2 is perhaps the D gene, given 5 matching bases. The CDR3 spans 14 residues, from the cysteine through the phenylalanine. Only the CDR3 part of the read is kept: 42 bases, read in frame from the first base. V is pared back by 7 bases and J by 1 base, with 10 bases lying between the germline termini.